What follows is one TCR beta chain and its context. Every subset had its genomic DNA shared out evenly among several immunoSEQ plates. The method was immunoSEQ multiplex PCR; TCRdb's version includes in-frame clones alone and lacks a portion of them. Here the sample spans over a million clones, approximately 72% being singletons. The data were obtained in a study of shared clonotypes between healthy human individuals. This CDR3 spans 15 amino acids. Germline loops: CDR1 LNHDA, CDR2 SQIVND (reference sequence). V gave up 4 bases and J gave up 0 bases, with 9 bases separating them. Sequencing was carried out using memory CD4+ T cells sorted from blood. Stated subset: CD45RA-negative fraction. This TCR was recovered from a man aged 18 to 29 in good health. The rearrangement links TRBV19 to TRBJ2-2; D is uncertain. CDR3 in DNA: TGTGCCAGTAGTACGTCCCCGGCGAACACCGGGGAGCTGTTTTTT. The encoded protein is CASSTSPANTGELFF.